The 5 T cell receptor beta chains below come from one sample, sequenced in a study of technical replicates of blood from a handful of donors. Clones were read by immunoSEQ multiplex PCR, and TCRdb kept only the in-frame ones, dropping some. The table has 45,000 to 60,000 clones, 86% seen once. Material: PBMCs. The receptors come from a human donor in good health. Some clones in this sample may be carry-over from other donors' samples.

This clone appeared a single time. This rearrangement joins TRBV19 to TRBJ1-1, with a weak D call TRBD1 (5 bases). The CDR3 totals 13 residues. The V gene's germline CDR1 is LNHDA and CDR2 SQIVND (reference sequence). V was pared by 3 bases and J by 1 base, with 6 bases between. The CDR3 DNA sequence: TGTGCCAGTAGTATCGGACAGAACACTGAAGCTTTCTTT. Residues: CASSIGQNTEAFF.

The chain combines TRBV7-2 with TRBJ2-3; 9 nucleotides align to TRBD2. Germline CDR1 reads SGHTA; CDR2 reads FQGNSA. There are 15 residues in the CDR3. V shed 5 bases, J shed 1 base, and the junction held 4 bases outside the gene matches. This CDR3 reads CASSISGGRTDTQYF. As DNA, the CDR3 is TGTGCCAGCAGCATCAGCGGGGGGCGCACAGATACGCAGTATTTT.

V usage is TRBV28 and J usage is TRBJ2-7, with D possibly TRBD2 on 5 matching bases. The CDR3 consists of 15 residues. Germline CDR1 reads MDHEN; CDR2 reads SYDVKM. Trimming shortened V by 1 base and J by 4 bases, and 14 bases separated the two germline ends. This CDR3 reads CASSLLDQRIYEQYF. The CDR3 DNA follows: TGTGCCAGCAGTTTATTAGACCAGCGGATATACGAGCAGTACTTC.

The J gene is TRBJ1-2, the V gene TRBV2; D is undetermined. Germline values: CDR1 SNHLY, CDR2 FYNNEI. This CDR3 spans 14 amino acids. The V gene lost 3 bases and the J gene lost 4 bases, with 12 bases spanning the gap. The DNA of the CDR3 is TGTGCCAGCAGTGATTACGCCTCTAGCTATGGCTACACCTTC. Amino acid sequence: CASSDYASSYGYTF. Full variable domain (outside the CDR3, taken from reference TRBV2 and TRBJ1-2): EPEVTQTPSHQVTQMGQEVILRCVPISNHLYFYWYRQILGQKVEFLVSFYNNEISEKSEIFDDQFSVERPDGSNFTLKIRSTKLEDSAMYFCASSDYASSYGYTFGSGTRLTVV.

The chain links TRBV7-2 to TRBJ1-5, with D possibly being TRBD1 (6 bases). The germline CDR1 and CDR2 sequences are SGHTA and FQGNSA. The CDR3 runs to 15 residues. V was shortened by 2 bases and J by 7 bases, with 15 bases between the two germline ends. CDR3 amino acids: CASSLWGRGRQPQHF. Here the CDR3 DNA reads TGTGCCAGCAGCTTATGGGGGCGGGGGCGACAGCCCCAGCATTTT.